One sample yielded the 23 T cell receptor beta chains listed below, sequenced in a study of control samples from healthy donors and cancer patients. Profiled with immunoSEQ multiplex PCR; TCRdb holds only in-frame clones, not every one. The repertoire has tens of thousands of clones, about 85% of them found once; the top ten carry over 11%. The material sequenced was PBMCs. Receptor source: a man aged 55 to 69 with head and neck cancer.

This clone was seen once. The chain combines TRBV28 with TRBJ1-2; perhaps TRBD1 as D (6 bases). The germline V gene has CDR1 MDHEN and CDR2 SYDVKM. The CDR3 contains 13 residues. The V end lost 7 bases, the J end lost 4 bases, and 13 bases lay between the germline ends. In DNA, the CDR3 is TGTGCCAGCAATCTACAGGGAGGCTATGGCTACACCTTC. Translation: CASNLQGGYGYTF.

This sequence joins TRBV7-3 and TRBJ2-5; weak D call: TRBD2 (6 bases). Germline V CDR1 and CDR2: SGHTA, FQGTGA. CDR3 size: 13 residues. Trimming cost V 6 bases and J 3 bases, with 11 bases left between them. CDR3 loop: CASSSGGEETQYF. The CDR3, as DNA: TGTGCCAGCAGTTCCGGAGGGGAAGAGACCCAGTACTTC.

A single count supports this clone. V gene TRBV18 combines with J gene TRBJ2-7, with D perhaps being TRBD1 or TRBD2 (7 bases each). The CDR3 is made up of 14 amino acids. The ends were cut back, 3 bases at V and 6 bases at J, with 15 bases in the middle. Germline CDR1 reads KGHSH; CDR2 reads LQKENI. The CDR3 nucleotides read TGTGCCAGCTCACCCGCGACAGGGAGGGCCGAGCAGTACTTC. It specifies CASSPATGRAEQYF.

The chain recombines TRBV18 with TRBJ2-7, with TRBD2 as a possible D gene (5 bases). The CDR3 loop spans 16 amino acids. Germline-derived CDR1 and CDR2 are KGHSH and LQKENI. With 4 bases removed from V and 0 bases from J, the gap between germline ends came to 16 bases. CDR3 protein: CASSRGVTDLSYEQYF. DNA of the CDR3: TGTGCCAGCTCACGGGGAGTGACGGATCTCTCCTACGAGCAGTACTTC.

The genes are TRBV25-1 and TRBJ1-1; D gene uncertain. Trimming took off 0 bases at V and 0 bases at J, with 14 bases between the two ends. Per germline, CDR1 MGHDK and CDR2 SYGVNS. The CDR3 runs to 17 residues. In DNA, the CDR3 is TGTGCCAGCAGTGAATATTCACCCAGCGGTATGAACACTGAAGCTTTCTTT. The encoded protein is CASSEYSPSGMNTEAFF.

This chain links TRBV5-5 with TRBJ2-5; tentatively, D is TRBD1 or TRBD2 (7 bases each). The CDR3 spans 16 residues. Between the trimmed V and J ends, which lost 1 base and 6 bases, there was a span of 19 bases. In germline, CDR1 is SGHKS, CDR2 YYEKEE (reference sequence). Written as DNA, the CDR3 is TGTGCCAGCAGCTTGTCACTGGGGGGGACAGTGAAGACCCAGTACTTC. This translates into CASSLSLGGTVKTQYF.

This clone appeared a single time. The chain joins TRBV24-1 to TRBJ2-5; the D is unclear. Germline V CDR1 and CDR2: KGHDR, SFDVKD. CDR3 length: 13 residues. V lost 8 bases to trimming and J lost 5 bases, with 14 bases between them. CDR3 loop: CATKDPVVETQYF. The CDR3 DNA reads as TGTGCCACCAAAGATCCGGTCGTGGAGACCCAGTACTTC.

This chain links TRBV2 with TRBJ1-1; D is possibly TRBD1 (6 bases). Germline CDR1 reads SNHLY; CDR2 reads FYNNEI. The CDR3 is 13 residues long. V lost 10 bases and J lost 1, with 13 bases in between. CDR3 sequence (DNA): TGTGCCATAACGGGACAAACGAACACTGAAGCTTTCTTT. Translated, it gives CAITGQTNTEAFF.

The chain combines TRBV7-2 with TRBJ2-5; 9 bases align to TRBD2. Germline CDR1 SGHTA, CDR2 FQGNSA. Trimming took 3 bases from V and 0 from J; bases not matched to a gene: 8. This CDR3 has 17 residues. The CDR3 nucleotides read TGTGCCAGCAGCTTTCAGGCGGGGGGGATGAACCAAGAGACCCAGTACTTC. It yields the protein CASSFQAGGMNQETQYF.

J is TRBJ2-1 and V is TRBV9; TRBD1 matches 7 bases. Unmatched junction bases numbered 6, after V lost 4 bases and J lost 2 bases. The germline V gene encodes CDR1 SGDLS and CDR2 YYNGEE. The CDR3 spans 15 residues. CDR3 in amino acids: CASSPQGTTYNEQFF. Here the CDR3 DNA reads TGTGCCAGCAGCCCACAGGGGACAACCTACAATGAGCAGTTCTTC.

CDR3 DNA sequence: TGTGCCAGCAGCCTAGGACTAGCGGGAGGGCCGTCCTACGAGCAGTACTTC. Its protein product is CASSLGLAGGPSYEQYF. The chain recombines TRBV7-9 with TRBJ2-7, with 15 bases lining up with TRBD2. Germline values: CDR1 SEHNR, CDR2 FQNEAQ (reference sequence). With V trimmed by 5 bases and J by 1 base, 6 bases remained unmatched. The CDR3 is made up of 17 amino acids.

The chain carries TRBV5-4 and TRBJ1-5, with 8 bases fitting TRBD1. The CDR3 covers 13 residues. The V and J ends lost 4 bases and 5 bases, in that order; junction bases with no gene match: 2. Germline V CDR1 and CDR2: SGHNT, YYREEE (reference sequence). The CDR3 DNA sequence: TGTGCCAGCAGCGCGGACAGGGATCAGCCCCAGCATTTT. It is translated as CASSADRDQPQHF.

Here the CDR3 DNA reads TGTGCCAGCAGCCTATGGAACAGGCAGCCCCAGCATTTT. The encoded protein is CASSLWNRQPQHF. The chain combines TRBV3-1 (or the pseudogene TRBV3-2) with TRBJ1-5; D might be TRBD1 (5 bases). The germline V gene encodes CDR1 LGHDT and CDR2 YNNKEL (reference sequence). This CDR3 comprises 13 residues. Trimming removed 4 bases at V and 7 bases at J, with 11 bases between.

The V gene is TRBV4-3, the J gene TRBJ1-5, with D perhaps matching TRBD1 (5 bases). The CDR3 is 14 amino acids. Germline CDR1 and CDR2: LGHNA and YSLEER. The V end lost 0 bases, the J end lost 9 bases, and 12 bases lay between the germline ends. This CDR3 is CASSQDLGARPQHF. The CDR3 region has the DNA TGCGCCAGCAGCCAAGATCTCGGGGCCCGGCCCCAGCATTTT.

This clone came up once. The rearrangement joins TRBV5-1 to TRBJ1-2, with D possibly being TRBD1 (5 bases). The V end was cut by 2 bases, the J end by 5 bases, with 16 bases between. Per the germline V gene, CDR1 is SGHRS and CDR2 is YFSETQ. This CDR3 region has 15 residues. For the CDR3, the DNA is TGCGCCAGCAGCTTACCACCTGACAGAAGTTATGGCTACACCTTC. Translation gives CASSLPPDRSYGYTF.

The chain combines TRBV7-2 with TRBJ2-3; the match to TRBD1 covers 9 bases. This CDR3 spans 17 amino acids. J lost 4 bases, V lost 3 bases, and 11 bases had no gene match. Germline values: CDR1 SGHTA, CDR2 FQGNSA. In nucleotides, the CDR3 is TGTGCCAGCAGCTTGAATCCGGGACAGGGTGGGTCAGATACGCAGTATTTT. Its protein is CASSLNPGQGGSDTQYF.

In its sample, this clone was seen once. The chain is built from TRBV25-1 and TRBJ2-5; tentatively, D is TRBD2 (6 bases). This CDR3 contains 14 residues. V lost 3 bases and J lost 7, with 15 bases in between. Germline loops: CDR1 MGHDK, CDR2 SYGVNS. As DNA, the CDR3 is TGTGCCAGCAGTGATCCGACTAGATCGGGGACCCAGTACTTC. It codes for CASSDPTRSGTQYF.

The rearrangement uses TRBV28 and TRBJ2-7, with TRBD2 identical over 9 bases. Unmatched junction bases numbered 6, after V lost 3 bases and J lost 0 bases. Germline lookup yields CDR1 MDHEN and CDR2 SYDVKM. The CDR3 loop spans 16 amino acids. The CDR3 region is CASSLYSGGSSYEQYF. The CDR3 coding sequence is TGTGCCAGCAGTTTGTACAGCGGGGGGAGCTCCTACGAGCAGTACTTC.

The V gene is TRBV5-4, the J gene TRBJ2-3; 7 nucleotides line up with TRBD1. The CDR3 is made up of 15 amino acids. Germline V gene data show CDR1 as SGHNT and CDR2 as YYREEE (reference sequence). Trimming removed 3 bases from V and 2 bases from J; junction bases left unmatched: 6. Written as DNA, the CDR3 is TGTGCCAGCAGCTCGACAGACAGGGCCACAGATACGCAGTATTTT. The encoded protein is CASSSTDRATDTQYF.

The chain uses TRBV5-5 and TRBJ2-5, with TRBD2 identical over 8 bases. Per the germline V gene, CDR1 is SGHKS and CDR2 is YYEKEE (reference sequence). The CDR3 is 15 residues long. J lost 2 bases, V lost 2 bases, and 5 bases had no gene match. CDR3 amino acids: CASSFLRGGQETQYF. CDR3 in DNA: TGTGCCAGCAGCTTTTTACGGGGGGGACAAGAGACCCAGTACTTC.

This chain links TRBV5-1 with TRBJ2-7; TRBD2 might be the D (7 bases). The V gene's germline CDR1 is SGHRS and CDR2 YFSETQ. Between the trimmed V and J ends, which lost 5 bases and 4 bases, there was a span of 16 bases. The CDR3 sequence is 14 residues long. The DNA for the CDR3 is TGCGCCAGCAGTCCGTGGGGGGGCAGGTACGAGCAGTACTTC. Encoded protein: CASSPWGGRYEQYF.

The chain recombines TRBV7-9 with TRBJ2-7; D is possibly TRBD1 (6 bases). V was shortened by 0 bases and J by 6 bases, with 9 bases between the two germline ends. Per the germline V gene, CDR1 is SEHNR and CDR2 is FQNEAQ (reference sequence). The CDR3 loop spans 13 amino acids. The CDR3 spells CASSLAQGSEQYF. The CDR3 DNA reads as TGTGCCAGCAGCTTAGCACAGGGCTCCGAGCAGTACTTC. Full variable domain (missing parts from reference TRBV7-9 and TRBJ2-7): DTGVSQNPRHKITKRGQNVTFRCDPISEHNRLYWYRQTLGQGPEFLTYFQNEAQLEKSRLLSDRFSAERPKGSFSTLEIQRTEQGDSAMYLCASSLAQGSEQYFGPGTRLTVT.

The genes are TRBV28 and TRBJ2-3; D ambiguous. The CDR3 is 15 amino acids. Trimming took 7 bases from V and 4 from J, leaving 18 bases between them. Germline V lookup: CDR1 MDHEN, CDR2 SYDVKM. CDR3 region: CASTSALFPSDTQYF. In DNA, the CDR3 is TGTGCCAGCACTTCAGCCCTTTTCCCCTCAGATACGCAGTATTTT.